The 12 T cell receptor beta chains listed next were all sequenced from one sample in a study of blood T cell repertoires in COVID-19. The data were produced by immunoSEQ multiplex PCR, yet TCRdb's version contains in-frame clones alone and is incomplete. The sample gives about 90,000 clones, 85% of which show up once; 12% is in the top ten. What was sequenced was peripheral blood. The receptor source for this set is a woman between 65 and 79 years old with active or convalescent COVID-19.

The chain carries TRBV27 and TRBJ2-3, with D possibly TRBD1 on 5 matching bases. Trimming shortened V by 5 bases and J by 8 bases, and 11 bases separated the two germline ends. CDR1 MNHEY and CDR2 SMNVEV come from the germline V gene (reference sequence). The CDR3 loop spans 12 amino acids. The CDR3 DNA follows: TGTGCCAGCAGTCCAGGGATAAGTACGCAGTATTTT. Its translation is CASSPGISTQYF.

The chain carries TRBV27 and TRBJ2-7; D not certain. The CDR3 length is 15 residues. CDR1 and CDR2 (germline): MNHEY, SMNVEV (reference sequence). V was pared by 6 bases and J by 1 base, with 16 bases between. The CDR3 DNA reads TGTGCCAGCAGCAACTTACCCGGAGTGTCCTACGAGCAGTACTTC. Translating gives CASSNLPGVSYEQYF.

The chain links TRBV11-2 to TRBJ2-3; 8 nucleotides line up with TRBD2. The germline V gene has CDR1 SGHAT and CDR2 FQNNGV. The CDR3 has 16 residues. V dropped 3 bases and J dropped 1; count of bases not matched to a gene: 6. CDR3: CASSFTGGFGTDTQYF. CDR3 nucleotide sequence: TGTGCCAGCAGCTTTACGGGGGGGTTTGGCACAGATACGCAGTATTTT.

The CDR3: CASSLTGNTEAFF. CDR3 bases: TGTGCCAGCAGCCTAACAGGGAACACTGAAGCTTTCTTT. The V and J genes are TRBV7-9 and TRBJ1-1, with D perhaps matching TRBD1 (5 bases). Trimming took off 5 bases at V and 1 base at J, with 8 bases between the two ends. CDR1 is SEHNR, CDR2 FQNEAQ, per germline (reference sequence). There are 13 residues in the CDR3.

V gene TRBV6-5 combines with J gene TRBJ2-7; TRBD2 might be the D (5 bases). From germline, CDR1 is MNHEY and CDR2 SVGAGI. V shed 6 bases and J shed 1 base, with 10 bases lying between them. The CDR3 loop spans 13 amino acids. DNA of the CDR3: TGTGCCAGCAGCCATCCGGGGTCCTACGAGCAGTACTTC. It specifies CASSHPGSYEQYF.

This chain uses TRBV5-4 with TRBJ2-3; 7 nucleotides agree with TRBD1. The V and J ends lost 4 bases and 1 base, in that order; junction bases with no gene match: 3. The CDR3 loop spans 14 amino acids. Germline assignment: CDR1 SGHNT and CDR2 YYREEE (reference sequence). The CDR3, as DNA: TGTGCCAGCAGCCGGGACAGAGGCACAGATACGCAGTATTTT. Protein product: CASSRDRGTDTQYF.

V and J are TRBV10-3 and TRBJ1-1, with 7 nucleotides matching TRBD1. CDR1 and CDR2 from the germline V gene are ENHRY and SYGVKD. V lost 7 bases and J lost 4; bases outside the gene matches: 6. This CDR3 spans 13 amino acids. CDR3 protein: CAITYDRATEAFF. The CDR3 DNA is TGTGCCATCACCTACGACAGGGCCACTGAAGCTTTCTTT.

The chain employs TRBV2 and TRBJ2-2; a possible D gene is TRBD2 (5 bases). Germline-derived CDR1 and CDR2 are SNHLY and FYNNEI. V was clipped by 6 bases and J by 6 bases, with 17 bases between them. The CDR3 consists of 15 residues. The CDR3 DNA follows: TGTGCCAGCAGCGACCTCGGGGTTACCGCCGGGGAGCTGTTTTTT. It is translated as CASSDLGVTAGELFF.

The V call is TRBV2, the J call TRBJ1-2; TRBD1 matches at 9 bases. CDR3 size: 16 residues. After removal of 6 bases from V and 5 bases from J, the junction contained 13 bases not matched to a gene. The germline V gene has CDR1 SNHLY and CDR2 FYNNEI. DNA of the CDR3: TGTGCCAGCAGGACAGGGGGGTTTCAGCCATCTTATGGCTACACCTTC. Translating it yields CASRTGGFQPSYGYTF. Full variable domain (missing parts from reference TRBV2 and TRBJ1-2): EPEVTQTPSHQVTQMGQEVILRCVPISNHLYFYWYRQILGQKVEFLVSFYNNEISEKSEIFDDQFSVERPDGSNFTLKIRSTKLEDSAMYFCASRTGGFQPSYGYTFGSGTRLTVV.

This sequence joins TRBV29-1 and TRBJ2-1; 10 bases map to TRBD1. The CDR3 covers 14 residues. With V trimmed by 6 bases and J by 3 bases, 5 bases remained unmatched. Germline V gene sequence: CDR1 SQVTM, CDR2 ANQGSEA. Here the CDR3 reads CSVGGQGIYNEQFF. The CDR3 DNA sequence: TGCAGCGTCGGGGGACAGGGGATCTACAATGAGCAGTTCTTC.

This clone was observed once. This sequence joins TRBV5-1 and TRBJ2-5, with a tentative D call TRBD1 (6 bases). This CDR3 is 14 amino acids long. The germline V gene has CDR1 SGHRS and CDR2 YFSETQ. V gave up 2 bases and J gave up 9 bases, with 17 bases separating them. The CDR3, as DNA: TGCGCCAGCAGCTTAGGGGGTACCCAAGTGGCCCAGTACTTC. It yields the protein CASSLGGTQVAQYF.

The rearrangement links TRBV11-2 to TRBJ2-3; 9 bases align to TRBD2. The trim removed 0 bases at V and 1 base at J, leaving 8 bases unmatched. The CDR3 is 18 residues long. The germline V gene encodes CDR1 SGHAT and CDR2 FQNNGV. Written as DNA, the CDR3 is TGTGCCAGCAGCTTAGATTCGCGGGAGGGACGACGCACAGATACGCAGTATTTT. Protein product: CASSLDSREGRRTDTQYF.